This is a list of T cell receptor beta chains from one sample in a study of blood T cell repertoires in COVID-19. Repertoires were generated with immunoSEQ multiplex PCR, while TCRdb's copy carries only in-frame clones and drops some. Here the sample spans more than 15,000 clones, 80% to 95% being singletons. The specimen sequenced was peripheral blood. The receptors were gathered from a woman aged 45-65 years with active COVID-19. Both conserved end residues are part of each CDR3. The D gene is left open where the match is weak. Size is omitted from some rows. Given values are once, few, many or a class for expanded clones.

TRBD1	TRBJ2-2	NA	TRBV11-3	CASSPQQGADTGELFF	TGTGCCAGCAGCCCCCAACAGGGGGCGGACACCGGGGAGCTGTTTTTT
TRBD1	TRBJ1-2	once	TRBV27	CASSRSPGQGGFYYGYTF	TGTGCCAGCAGCCGCTCTCCGGGACAGGGGGGGTTCTACTATGGCTACACCTTC
NA	TRBJ1-6	NA	TRBV10-3	CAISETPRANSPLHF	TGTGCCATCAGTGAGACGCCCAGGGCAAATTCACCCCTCCACTTT
TRBD2	TRBJ2-3	few	TRBV19	CASRLAGDTQYF	TGTGCCAGTAGACTAGCGGGAGATACGCAGTATTTT
TRBD1	TRBJ2-7	NA	TRBV30	CAWNGQGEYYEQYF	TGTGCCTGGAATGGACAGGGCGAGTACTACGAGCAGTACTTC
TRBD1	TRBJ2-3	NA	TRBV10-1	CASSARTGPDTQYF	TGCGCCAGCAGTGCCCGGACAGGGCCAGATACGCAGTATTTT
NA	TRBJ2-7	once	TRBV6-5	CASGHPDIDLRGQYF	TGTGCCAGCGGCCACCCTGACATCGACCTTCGTGGGCAGTACTTC
TRBD2	TRBJ2-3	few	TRBV10-3	CAISANSGRGTDTQYF	TGTGCCATCAGCGCCAATAGCGGGAGAGGCACAGATACGCAGTATTTT
NA	TRBJ2-1	NA	TRBV3-1/TRBV3-2	CASSQAYNEQFF	TGTGCCAGCAGCCAGGCTTACAATGAGCAGTTCTTC
NA	TRBJ1-1	NA	TRBV19	CASSIGGVANTEAFF	TGTGCCAGTAGTATAGGCGGGGTTGCGAACACTGAAGCTTTCTTT
NA	TRBJ1-6	NA	TRBV14	CASSPGNSPLHF	TGTGCCAGCAGCCCAGGGAATTCACCCCTCCACTTT
NA	TRBJ1-5	few	TRBV2	CASSQGLGDQPQHF	TGTGCCAGCAGCCAGGGGCTTGGGGATCAGCCCCAGCATTTT
NA	TRBJ2-2	NA	TRBV7-9	CASRQQGNTGELFF	TGTGCCAGCAGACAACAGGGGAACACCGGGGAGCTGTTTTTT
TRBD2	TRBJ2-7	NA	TRBV2	CASSESAGGWEQYF	TGTGCCAGCAGTGAATCAGCGGGAGGATGGGAGCAGTACTTC
TRBD2	TRBJ2-1	NA	TRBV2	CASRRLAGGVNEQFF	TGTGCCAGCAGAAGACTAGCGGGAGGGGTCAATGAGCAGTTCTTC